This T cell receptor beta chain was obtained from a study of shared clonotypes between healthy human individuals. TCRdb's copy holds only in-frame clones and misses some; the assay was immunoSEQ multiplex PCR. The sample holds 800,000 to 950,000 clones, about 96% seen once. The naive CD8 population came from CD45RO-negative cells selected for CCR7, without terminally differentiated effector memory CD45RA+ cells. Between the trimmed V and J ends, which lost 3 bases and 8 bases, there was a span of 10 bases. This CDR3 has 11 amino acids. CDR1 is GTSNPN, CDR2 SVGIG, per germline (reference sequence). The rearrangement uses TRBV30 and TRBJ1-2; D unclear. Sequenced input: naive CD8+ T cells sorted from blood. The TCR comes from a man aged 30-40 years in good health. The CDR3 DNA sequence: TGTGCCTGGAGACCCTCCGAGGGCTACACCTTC. Translating it yields CAWRPSEGYTF.